This T cell receptor beta chain emerged from a study of T cell changes during pregnancy in multiple sclerosis. Libraries were prepared by immunoSEQ multiplex PCR; TCRdb keeps only in-frame clonotypes and omits some of them. The table lists about 17,000 clones, 84% of them singletons. Sequencing was performed on CD8+ T cells from peripheral blood mononuclear cells, taken in the third trimester of pregnancy. The receptor's source is a female donor in good health, enrolled as a control in a pregnancy study.

CDR3 loop: CASSQGDRTYEQYF. In nucleotides, the CDR3 is TGTGCCAGCAGCCAAGGGGACAGAACCTACGAGCAGTACTTC. This chain connects TRBV9 to TRBJ2-7; 7 bases match TRBD1. V dropped 4 bases and J dropped 2; count of bases not matched to a gene: 6. The germline gives CDR1 SGDLS, CDR2 YYNGEE. This CDR3 is 14 amino acids long.